This is a list of T cell receptor beta chains from one sample in a study of T cells in localized non-small cell lung cancer. The table came from immunoSEQ multiplex PCR; TCRdb's copy has only in-frame clones and leaves some out. The data hold 20,000 to 25,000 clones, with 80% to 95% observed a single time. The specimen comprised peripheral blood, sampled before any cancer treatment. These receptor sequences come from a woman aged 35 to 75 with stage I lung adenocarcinoma. CDR3s include the opening cysteine and the closing phenylalanine or tryptophan. The D gene is left open where the match is weak. The size field is filled for only some rows; it gives once, few, many or a size class.

CDR3aa: CASSFREKLFF; CDR3nt: TGTGCCAGCAGTTTTCGGGAAAAACTGTTTTTT; abundance: -; d_gene: -; v_gene: TRBV28; j_gene: TRBJ1-4
CDR3aa: CASFGNEQFF; CDR3nt: TGTGCCAGCTTTGGCAATGAGCAGTTCTTC; abundance: -; d_gene: -; v_gene: TRBV28; j_gene: TRBJ2-1
CDR3aa: CASSLKPVITQYF; CDR3nt: TGTGCCAGCAGTTTGAAACCGGTGATCACGCAGTATTTT; abundance: -; d_gene: -; v_gene: TRBV28; j_gene: TRBJ2-3
CDR3aa: CASSITKSGELFF; CDR3nt: TGTGCCAGCAGTATTACTAAATCCGGGGAGCTGTTTTTT; abundance: -; d_gene: -; v_gene: TRBV2; j_gene: TRBJ2-2
CDR3aa: CASSLGGVYNTEAFF; CDR3nt: TGTGCCAGCAGCTTAGGGGGGGTTTACAACACTGAAGCTTTCTTT; abundance: -; d_gene: -; v_gene: TRBV7-6; j_gene: TRBJ1-1
CDR3aa: CASSELGGPNTEAFF; CDR3nt: TGTGCCAGCAGTGAATTGGGCGGACCGAACACTGAAGCTTTCTTT; abundance: once; d_gene: -; v_gene: TRBV6-1; j_gene: TRBJ1-1
CDR3aa: CASSYEAGANTGELFF; CDR3nt: TGTGCCAGCAGTTACGAGGCAGGGGCTAACACCGGGGAGCTGTTTTTT; abundance: -; d_gene: -; v_gene: TRBV6-6; j_gene: TRBJ2-2
CDR3aa: CASSLARDRDIYEQYF; CDR3nt: TGCGCCAGCAGCTTGGCACGGGACAGGGACATATACGAGCAGTACTTC; abundance: -; d_gene: TRBD1; v_gene: TRBV5-1; j_gene: TRBJ2-7
CDR3aa: CASSTYESGSGNEQYF; CDR3nt: TGTGCCAGCAGCACCTACGAGAGCGGGAGCGGGAACGAGCAGTACTTC; abundance: -; d_gene: TRBD2; v_gene: TRBV9; j_gene: TRBJ2-7
CDR3aa: CASKRLADSYEQYF; CDR3nt: TGTGCCAGCAAGAGACTAGCGGACTCCTACGAGCAGTACTTC; abundance: -; d_gene: TRBD2; v_gene: TRBV6-6; j_gene: TRBJ2-7
CDR3aa: CASTDSTGIYGYTF; CDR3nt: TGTGCCAGCACCGATTCTACAGGGATCTATGGCTACACCTTC; abundance: -; d_gene: -; v_gene: TRBV7-9; j_gene: TRBJ1-2
CDR3aa: CASRTQGGSYNEQFF; CDR3nt: TGTGCCAGCAGAACTCAGGGGGGCTCCTACAATGAGCAGTTCTTC; abundance: -; d_gene: -; v_gene: TRBV7-8; j_gene: TRBJ2-1
CDR3aa: CASSEALGAGGYTF; CDR3nt: TGTGCCAGCAGTGAAGCGCTAGGGGCGGGTGGCTACACCTTC; abundance: -; d_gene: -; v_gene: TRBV2; j_gene: TRBJ1-2
CDR3aa: CASHPGGINTGELFF; CDR3nt: TGCGCCAGCCATCCGGGGGGAATTAACACCGGGGAGCTGTTTTTT; abundance: -; d_gene: TRBD2; v_gene: TRBV5-1; j_gene: TRBJ2-2
CDR3aa: CASSQGMSSTDTQYF; CDR3nt: TGTGCCAGCAGCCAGGGCATGTCTAGCACAGATACGCAGTATTTT; abundance: few; d_gene: -; v_gene: TRBV11-2; j_gene: TRBJ2-3
CDR3aa: CASSKVATSGSREQYF; CDR3nt: TGTGCCAGCAGCAAAGTAGCGACTAGCGGCAGCCGAGAGCAGTACTTC; abundance: -; d_gene: -; v_gene: TRBV21-1; j_gene: TRBJ2-7
CDR3aa: CASRRGLAKNIQYF; CDR3nt: TGTGCCAGCAGGAGGGGGCTAGCCAAAAACATTCAGTACTTC; abundance: -; d_gene: TRBD1; v_gene: TRBV28; j_gene: TRBJ2-4
CDR3aa: CSVTRQDNEKLFF; CDR3nt: TGCAGCGTTACTCGTCAGGATAATGAAAAACTGTTTTTT; abundance: -; d_gene: -; v_gene: TRBV29-1; j_gene: TRBJ1-4
CDR3aa: CASSVQGMNTEAFF; CDR3nt: TGCGCCAGCAGCGTACAGGGGATGAACACTGAAGCTTTCTTT; abundance: -; d_gene: TRBD1; v_gene: TRBV5-1; j_gene: TRBJ1-1
CDR3aa: CASSPDLIGHYGYTF; CDR3nt: TGTGCCAGCAGTCCGGATCTAATAGGTCACTATGGCTACACCTTC; abundance: once; d_gene: -; v_gene: TRBV2; j_gene: TRBJ1-2
CDR3aa: CASSESTELGDPPETQYF; CDR3nt: TGCGCCAGCAGTGAGTCGACGGAGTTGGGGGACCCGCCCGAGACCCAGTACTTC; abundance: -; d_gene: -; v_gene: TRBV10-1; j_gene: TRBJ2-5
CDR3aa: CASSRRVGDEQYF; CDR3nt: TGTGCCAGCAGCCGCAGGGTCGGAGACGAGCAGTACTTC; abundance: once; d_gene: -; v_gene: TRBV4-2; j_gene: TRBJ2-7
CDR3aa: CASSIMAPGLNTEAFF; CDR3nt: TGTGCCAGCAGCATTATGGCTCCAGGGTTGAACACTGAAGCTTTCTTT; abundance: -; d_gene: -; v_gene: TRBV7-8; j_gene: TRBJ1-1
CDR3aa: CASSFSGADYGYTF; CDR3nt: TGTGCCAGCAGTTTTTCCGGGGCGGATTATGGCTACACCTTC; abundance: once; d_gene: -; v_gene: TRBV6-5; j_gene: TRBJ1-2
CDR3aa: CASSLGLRIQETQYF; CDR3nt: TGTGCCAGCAGCTTGGGCTTGCGAATCCAAGAGACCCAGTACTTC; abundance: -; d_gene: -; v_gene: TRBV7-2; j_gene: TRBJ2-5
CDR3aa: CASSSRAGEWDEQFF; CDR3nt: TGTGCCAGCAGCTCCCGTGCGGGAGAATGGGATGAGCAGTTCTTC; abundance: -; d_gene: TRBD2; v_gene: TRBV7-9; j_gene: TRBJ2-1
CDR3aa: CASSPMRQRSSYGYTF; CDR3nt: TGTGCCAGCTCCCCCATGAGACAGCGAAGCAGCTATGGCTACACCTTC; abundance: once; d_gene: -; v_gene: TRBV11-2; j_gene: TRBJ1-2
CDR3aa: CASSLGSGTRGFEQYF; CDR3nt: TGTGCCAGCAGCTTGGGATCCGGGACTAGGGGGTTCGAGCAGTACTTC; abundance: once; d_gene: TRBD2; v_gene: TRBV5-5; j_gene: TRBJ2-7
CDR3aa: CASSPGIIGGTEAFF; CDR3nt: TGTGCCAGCTCACCAGGAATAATAGGGGGCACTGAAGCTTTCTTT; abundance: -; d_gene: -; v_gene: TRBV18; j_gene: TRBJ1-1
CDR3aa: CASSQPAAGSNQPQHF; CDR3nt: TGCGCCAGCAGCCAGCCAGCGGCAGGTAGCAATCAGCCCCAGCATTTT; abundance: -; d_gene: -; v_gene: TRBV4-1; j_gene: TRBJ1-5
CDR3aa: CASSSPQGRIQYF; CDR3nt: TGTGCCAGTAGTAGCCCCCAGGGAAGAATTCAGTACTTC; abundance: once; d_gene: -; v_gene: TRBV19; j_gene: TRBJ2-4
CDR3aa: CASSSLEPRNYGYTF; CDR3nt: TGCGCCAGCAGCTCTTTAGAGCCCCGCAACTATGGCTACACCTTC; abundance: once; d_gene: -; v_gene: TRBV5-1; j_gene: TRBJ1-2
CDR3aa: CASSRSGTSGRRSTDTQYF; CDR3nt: TGTGCCAGCAGTCGATCCGGGACTAGCGGGAGGAGGAGCACAGATACGCAGTATTTT; abundance: -; d_gene: TRBD2; v_gene: TRBV13; j_gene: TRBJ2-3
CDR3aa: CASSLGGTRAQEQYF; CDR3nt: TGTGCCAGCAGCTTAGGGGGGACTAGGGCGCAGGAGCAGTACTTC; abundance: -; d_gene: TRBD2; v_gene: TRBV11-2; j_gene: TRBJ2-7
CDR3aa: CASSYDRSNQPQHF; CDR3nt: TGTGCCAGCAGCTACGACAGGAGCAATCAGCCCCAGCATTTT; abundance: -; d_gene: -; v_gene: TRBV6-6; j_gene: TRBJ1-5
CDR3aa: CASSLRLAGGATGELFF; CDR3nt: TGCGCCAGCAGCTTGAGACTAGCGGGAGGGGCCACCGGGGAGCTGTTTTTT; abundance: -; d_gene: TRBD2; v_gene: TRBV5-1; j_gene: TRBJ2-2
CDR3aa: CASSVRQALGEQFF; CDR3nt: TGTGCCAGCAGTGTCCGGCAGGCCTTGGGTGAGCAGTTCTTC; abundance: -; d_gene: -; v_gene: TRBV6-4; j_gene: TRBJ2-1
CDR3aa: CASSIDVGHTEAFF; CDR3nt: TGTGCCAGTAGTATTGACGTGGGGCACACTGAAGCTTTCTTT; abundance: -; d_gene: -; v_gene: TRBV19; j_gene: TRBJ1-1
CDR3aa: CASSSGLTGGQETQYF; CDR3nt: TGTGCCAGCAGCTCTGGACTGACAGGGGGTCAGGAGACCCAGTACTTC; abundance: -; d_gene: TRBD1; v_gene: TRBV7-9; j_gene: TRBJ2-5
CDR3aa: CASSLLAGGFRGANVLTF; CDR3nt: TGTGCCAGCAGTTTACTAGCGGGAGGGTTCCGGGGGGCCAACGTCCTGACTTTC; abundance: -; d_gene: TRBD2; v_gene: TRBV27; j_gene: TRBJ2-6
CDR3aa: CASSQAPAEYEQYF; CDR3nt: TGCGCCAGCAGCCAAGCCCCGGCGGAATACGAGCAGTACTTC; abundance: -; d_gene: -; v_gene: TRBV4-1; j_gene: TRBJ2-7
CDR3aa: CASRGPGPYEQYF; CDR3nt: TGTGCCAGCAGAGGGCCAGGTCCCTACGAGCAGTACTTC; abundance: -; d_gene: -; v_gene: TRBV2; j_gene: TRBJ2-7
CDR3aa: CAWSGVGGADTQYF; CDR3nt: TGTGCCTGGAGTGGGGTAGGTGGAGCAGATACGCAGTATTTT; abundance: -; d_gene: -; v_gene: TRBV30; j_gene: TRBJ2-3
CDR3aa: CASSARLAGSVYEQYF; CDR3nt: TGTGCCAGTAGTGCCCGACTAGCGGGTAGCGTCTACGAGCAGTACTTC; abundance: -; d_gene: TRBD2; v_gene: TRBV19; j_gene: TRBJ2-7
CDR3aa: CSVGGLYNNEQFF; CDR3nt: TGCAGCGTTGGTGGTCTCTACAACAATGAGCAGTTCTTC; abundance: -; d_gene: -; v_gene: TRBV29-1; j_gene: TRBJ2-1
CDR3aa: CATSDLGLAYEQYF; CDR3nt: TGTGCCACCAGCGACTTAGGACTAGCCTACGAGCAGTACTTC; abundance: once; d_gene: TRBD2; v_gene: TRBV15; j_gene: TRBJ2-7